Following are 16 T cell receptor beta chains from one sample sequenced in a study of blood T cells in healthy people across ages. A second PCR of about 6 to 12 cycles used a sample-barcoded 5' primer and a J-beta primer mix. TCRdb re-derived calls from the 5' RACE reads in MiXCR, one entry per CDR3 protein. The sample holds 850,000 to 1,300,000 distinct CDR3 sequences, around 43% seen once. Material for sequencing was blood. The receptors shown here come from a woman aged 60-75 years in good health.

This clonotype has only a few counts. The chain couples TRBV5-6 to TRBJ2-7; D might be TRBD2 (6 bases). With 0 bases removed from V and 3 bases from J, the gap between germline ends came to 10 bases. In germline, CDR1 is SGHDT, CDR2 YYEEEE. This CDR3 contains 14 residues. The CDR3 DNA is TGTGCCAGCAGCTTGGGGGAGGCCCTCTACGAGCAGTACTTC. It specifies CASSLGEALYEQYF.

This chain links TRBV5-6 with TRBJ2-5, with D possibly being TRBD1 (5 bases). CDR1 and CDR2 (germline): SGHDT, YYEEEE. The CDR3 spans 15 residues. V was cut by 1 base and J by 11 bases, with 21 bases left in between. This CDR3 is CASSLFQGSYNEQYF. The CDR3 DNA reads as TGTGCCAGCAGCTTGTTTCAGGGCTCCTACAATGAGCAGTACTTC.

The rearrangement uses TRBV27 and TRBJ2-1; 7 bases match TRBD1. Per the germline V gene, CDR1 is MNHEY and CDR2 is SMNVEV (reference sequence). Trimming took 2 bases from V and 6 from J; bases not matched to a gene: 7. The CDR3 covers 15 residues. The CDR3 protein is CASSLVSGTANEQFF. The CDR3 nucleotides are TGTGCCAGCAGTTTAGTATCCGGGACAGCCAATGAGCAGTTCTTC.

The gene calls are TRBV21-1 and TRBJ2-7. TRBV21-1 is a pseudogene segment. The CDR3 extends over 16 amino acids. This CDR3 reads CASSKWGRSFPNEQYF. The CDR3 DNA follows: TGTGCCAGCAGCAAGTGGGGTAGAAGTTTCCCCAATGAGCAGTACTTC.

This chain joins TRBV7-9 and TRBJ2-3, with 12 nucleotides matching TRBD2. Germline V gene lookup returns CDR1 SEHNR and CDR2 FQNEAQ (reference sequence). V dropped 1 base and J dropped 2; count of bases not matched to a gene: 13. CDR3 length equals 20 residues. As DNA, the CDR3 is TGTGCCAGCAGCTTAGGGCCAGCTAGCGGGAGGGCCTCATACACAGATACGCAGTATTTT. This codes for CASSLGPASGRASYTDTQYF.

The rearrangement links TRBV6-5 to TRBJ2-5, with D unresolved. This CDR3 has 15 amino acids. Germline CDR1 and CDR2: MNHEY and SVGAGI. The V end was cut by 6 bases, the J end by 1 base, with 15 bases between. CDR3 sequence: CASSPEKNFQETQYF. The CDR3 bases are TGTGCCAGCAGCCCGGAGAAGAACTTCCAAGAGACCCAGTACTTC.

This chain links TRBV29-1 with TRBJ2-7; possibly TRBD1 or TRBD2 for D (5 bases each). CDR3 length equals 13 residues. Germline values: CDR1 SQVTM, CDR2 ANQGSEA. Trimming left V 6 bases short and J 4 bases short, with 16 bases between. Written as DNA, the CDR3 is TGCAGCGTCAAGAGGGGACCAGGGTACGAGCAGTACTTC. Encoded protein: CSVKRGPGYEQYF.

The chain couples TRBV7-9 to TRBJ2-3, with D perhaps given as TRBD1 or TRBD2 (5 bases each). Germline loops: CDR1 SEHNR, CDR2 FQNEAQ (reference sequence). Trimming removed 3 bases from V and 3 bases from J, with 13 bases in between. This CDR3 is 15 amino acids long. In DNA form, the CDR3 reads TGTGCCAGCAGCTTCCATGTCGGGGCAACAGATACGCAGTATTTT. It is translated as CASSFHVGATDTQYF.

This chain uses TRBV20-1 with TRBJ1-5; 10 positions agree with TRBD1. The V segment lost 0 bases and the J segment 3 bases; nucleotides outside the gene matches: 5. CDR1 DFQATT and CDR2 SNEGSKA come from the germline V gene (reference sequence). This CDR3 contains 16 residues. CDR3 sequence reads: CSARDGDRGNNQPQHF. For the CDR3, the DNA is TGCAGTGCTAGAGATGGGGACAGGGGTAACAATCAGCCCCAGCATTTT.

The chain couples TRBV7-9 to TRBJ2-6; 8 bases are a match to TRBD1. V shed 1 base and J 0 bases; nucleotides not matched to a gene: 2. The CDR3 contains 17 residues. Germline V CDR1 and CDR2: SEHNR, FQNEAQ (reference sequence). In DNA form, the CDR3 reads TGTGCCAGCAGCTTAGGGACAGGGATCTCTGGGGCCAACGTCCTGACTTTC. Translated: CASSLGTGISGANVLTF.

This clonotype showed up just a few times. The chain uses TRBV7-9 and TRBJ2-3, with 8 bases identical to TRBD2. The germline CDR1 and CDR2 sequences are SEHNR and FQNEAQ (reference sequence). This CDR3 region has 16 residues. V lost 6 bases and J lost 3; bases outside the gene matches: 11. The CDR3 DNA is TGTGCCAGCAGTTCCCGCGGGGGGCGCGCAACAGATACGCAGTATTTT. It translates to CASSSRGGRATDTQYF. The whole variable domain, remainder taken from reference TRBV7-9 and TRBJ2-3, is DTGVSQNPRHKITKRGQNVTFRCDPISEHNRLYWYRQTLGQGPEFLTYFQNEAQLEKSRLLSDRFSAERPKGSFSTLEIQRTEQGDSAMYLCASSSRGGRATDTQYFGPGTRLTVL.

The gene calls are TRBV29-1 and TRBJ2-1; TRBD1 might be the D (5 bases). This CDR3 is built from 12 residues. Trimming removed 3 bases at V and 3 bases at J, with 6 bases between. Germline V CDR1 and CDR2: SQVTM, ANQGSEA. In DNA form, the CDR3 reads TGCAGCGTTGACAGGGTCTACAATGAGCAGTTCTTC. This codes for CSVDRVYNEQFF.

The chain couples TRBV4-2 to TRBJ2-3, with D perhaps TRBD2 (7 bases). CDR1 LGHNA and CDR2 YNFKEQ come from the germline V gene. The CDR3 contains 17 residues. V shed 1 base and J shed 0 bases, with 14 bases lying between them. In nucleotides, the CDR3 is TGTGCCAGCAGCCAAGCCGTGGGGGGGCTAAGCACAGATACGCAGTATTTT. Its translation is CASSQAVGGLSTDTQYF.

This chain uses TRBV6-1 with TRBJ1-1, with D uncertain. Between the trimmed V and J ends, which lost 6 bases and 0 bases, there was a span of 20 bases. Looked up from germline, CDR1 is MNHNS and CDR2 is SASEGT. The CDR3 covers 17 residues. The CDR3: CASSLGRRVGVNTEAFF. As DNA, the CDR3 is TGTGCCAGCAGCCTAGGCCGCCGAGTCGGGGTGAACACTGAAGCTTTCTTT.

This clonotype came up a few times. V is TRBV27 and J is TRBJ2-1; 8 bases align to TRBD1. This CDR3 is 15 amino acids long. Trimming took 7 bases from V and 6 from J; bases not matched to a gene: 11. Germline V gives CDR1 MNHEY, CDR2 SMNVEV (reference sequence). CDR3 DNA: TGTGCCAGCACCCCTTACAGGGGGTTTTCCAATGAGCAGTTCTTC. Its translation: CASTPYRGFSNEQFF.

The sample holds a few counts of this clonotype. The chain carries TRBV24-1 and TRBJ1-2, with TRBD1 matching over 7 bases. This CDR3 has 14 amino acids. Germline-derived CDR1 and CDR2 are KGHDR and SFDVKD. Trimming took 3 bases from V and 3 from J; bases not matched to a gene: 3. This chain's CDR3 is CATSDPGTDYGYTF. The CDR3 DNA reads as TGTGCCACCAGTGATCCCGGGACAGACTATGGCTACACCTTC.